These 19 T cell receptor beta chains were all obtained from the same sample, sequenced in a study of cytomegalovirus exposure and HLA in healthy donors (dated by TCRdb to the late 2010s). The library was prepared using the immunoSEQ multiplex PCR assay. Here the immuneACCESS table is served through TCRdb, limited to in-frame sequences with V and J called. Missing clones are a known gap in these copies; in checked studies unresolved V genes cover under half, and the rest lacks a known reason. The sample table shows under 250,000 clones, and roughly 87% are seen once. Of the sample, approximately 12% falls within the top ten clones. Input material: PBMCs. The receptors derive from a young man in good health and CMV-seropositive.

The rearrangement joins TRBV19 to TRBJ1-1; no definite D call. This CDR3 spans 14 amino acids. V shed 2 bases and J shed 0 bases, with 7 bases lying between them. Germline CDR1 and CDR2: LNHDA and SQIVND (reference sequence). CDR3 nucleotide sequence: TGTGCCAGTAGTATATTACCCATGAACACTGAAGCTTTCTTT. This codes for CASSILPMNTEAFF.

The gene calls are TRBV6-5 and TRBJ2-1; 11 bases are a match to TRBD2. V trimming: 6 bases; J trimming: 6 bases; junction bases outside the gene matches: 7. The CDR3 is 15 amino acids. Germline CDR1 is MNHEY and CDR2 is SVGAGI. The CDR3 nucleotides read TGTGCCAGCAGCGAAACTAGCGGGAGTCCCAATGAGCAGTTCTTC. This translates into CASSETSGSPNEQFF.

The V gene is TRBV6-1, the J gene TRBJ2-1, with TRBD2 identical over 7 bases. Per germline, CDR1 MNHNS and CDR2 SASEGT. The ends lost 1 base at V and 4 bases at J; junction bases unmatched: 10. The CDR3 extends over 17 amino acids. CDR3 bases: TGTGCCAGCAGTGAAGTCATTAGGCTAGCGGAGTACAATGAGCAGTTCTTC. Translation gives CASSEVIRLAEYNEQFF.

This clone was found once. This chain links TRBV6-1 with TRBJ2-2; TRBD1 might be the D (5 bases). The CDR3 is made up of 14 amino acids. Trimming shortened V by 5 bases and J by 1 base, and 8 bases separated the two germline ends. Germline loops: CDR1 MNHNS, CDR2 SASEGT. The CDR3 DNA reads TGTGCCAGCAGTAAGGGGCGGAACACCGGGGAGCTGTTTTTT. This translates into CASSKGRNTGELFF.

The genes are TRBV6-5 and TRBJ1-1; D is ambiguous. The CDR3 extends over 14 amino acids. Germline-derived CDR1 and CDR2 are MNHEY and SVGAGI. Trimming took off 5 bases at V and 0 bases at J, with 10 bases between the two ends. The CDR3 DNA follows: TGTGCCAGCAGTGCAGAGTATTTGAACACTGAAGCTTTCTTT. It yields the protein CASSAEYLNTEAFF.

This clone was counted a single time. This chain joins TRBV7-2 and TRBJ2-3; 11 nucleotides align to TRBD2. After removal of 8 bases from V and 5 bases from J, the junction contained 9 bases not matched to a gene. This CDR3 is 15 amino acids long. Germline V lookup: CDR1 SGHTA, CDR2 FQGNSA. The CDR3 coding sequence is TGTGCCAGCTCAACACTAGCGGGAGCGGTAGATACGCAGTATTTT. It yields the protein CASSTLAGAVDTQYF. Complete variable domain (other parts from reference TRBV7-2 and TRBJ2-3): GAGVSQSPSNKVTEKGKDVELRCDPISGHTALYWYRQSLGQGLEFLIYFQGNSAPDKSGLPSDRFSAERTGGSVSTLTIQRTQQEDSAVYLCASSTLAGAVDTQYFGPGTRLTVL.

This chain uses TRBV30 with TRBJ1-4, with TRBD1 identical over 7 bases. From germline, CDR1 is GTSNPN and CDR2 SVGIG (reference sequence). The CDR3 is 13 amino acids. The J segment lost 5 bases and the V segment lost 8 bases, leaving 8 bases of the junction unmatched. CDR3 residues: CAISGQPNEKLFF. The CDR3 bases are TGTGCCATCTCGGGACAGCCGAATGAAAAACTGTTTTTT.

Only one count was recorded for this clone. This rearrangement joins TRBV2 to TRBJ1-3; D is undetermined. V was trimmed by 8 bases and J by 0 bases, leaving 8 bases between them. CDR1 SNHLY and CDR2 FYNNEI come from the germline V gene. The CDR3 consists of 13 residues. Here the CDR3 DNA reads TGTGCCAGCCGGTGGAGCTCTGGAAACACCATATATTTT. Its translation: CASRWSSGNTIYF. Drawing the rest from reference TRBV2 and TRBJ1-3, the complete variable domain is EPEVTQTPSHQVTQMGQEVILRCVPISNHLYFYWYRQILGQKVEFLVSFYNNEISEKSEIFDDQFSVERPDGSNFTLKIRSTKLEDSAMYFCASRWSSGNTIYFGEGSWLTVV.

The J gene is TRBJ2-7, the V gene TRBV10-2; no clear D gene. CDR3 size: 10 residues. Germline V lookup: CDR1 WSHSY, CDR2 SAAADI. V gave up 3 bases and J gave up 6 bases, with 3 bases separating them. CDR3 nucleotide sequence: TGCGCCAGCAGTGACTTCGAGCAGTACTTC. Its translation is CASSDFEQYF.

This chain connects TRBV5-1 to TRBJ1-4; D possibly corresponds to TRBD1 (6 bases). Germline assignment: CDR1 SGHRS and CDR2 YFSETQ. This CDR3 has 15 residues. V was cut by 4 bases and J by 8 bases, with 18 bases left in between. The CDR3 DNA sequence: TGCGCCAGCAGCCACCTTTCGGGGGGCGGCGAAAAACTGTTTTTT. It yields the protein CASSHLSGGGEKLFF.

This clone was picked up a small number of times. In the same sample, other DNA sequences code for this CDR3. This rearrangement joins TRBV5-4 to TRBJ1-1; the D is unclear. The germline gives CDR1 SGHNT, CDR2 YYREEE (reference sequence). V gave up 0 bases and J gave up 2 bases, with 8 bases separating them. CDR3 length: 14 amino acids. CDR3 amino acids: CASSLARANTEAFF. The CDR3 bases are TGTGCCAGCAGCTTGGCTAGGGCAAACACTGAAGCTTTCTTT.

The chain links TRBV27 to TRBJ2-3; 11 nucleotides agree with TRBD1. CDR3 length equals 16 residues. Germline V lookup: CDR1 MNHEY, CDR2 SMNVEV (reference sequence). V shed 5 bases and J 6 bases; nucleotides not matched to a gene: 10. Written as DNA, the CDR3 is TGTGCCAGCAGTCCGATAGGACAGGGGGCAGGGGATACGCAGTATTTT. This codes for CASSPIGQGAGDTQYF.

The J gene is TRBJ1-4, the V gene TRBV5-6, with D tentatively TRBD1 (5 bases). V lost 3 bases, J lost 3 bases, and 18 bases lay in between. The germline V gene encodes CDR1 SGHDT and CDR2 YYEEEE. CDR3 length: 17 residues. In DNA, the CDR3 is TGTGCCAGCAGCTCGTTGGGACTGTTGGGAGCTAATGAAAAACTGTTTTTT. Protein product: CASSSLGLLGANEKLFF.

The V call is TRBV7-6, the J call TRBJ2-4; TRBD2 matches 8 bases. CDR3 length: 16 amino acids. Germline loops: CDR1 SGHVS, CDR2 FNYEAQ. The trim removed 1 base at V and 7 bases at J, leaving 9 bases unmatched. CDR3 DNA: TGTGCCAGCAGCTTAGGTTACGGGAGGGCCGGGAACATTCAGTACTTC. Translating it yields CASSLGYGRAGNIQYF.

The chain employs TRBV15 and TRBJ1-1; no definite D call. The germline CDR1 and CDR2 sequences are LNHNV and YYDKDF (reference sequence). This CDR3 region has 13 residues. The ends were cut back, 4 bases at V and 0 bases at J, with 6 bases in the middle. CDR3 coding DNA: TGTGCCACCAGCAACGGGATGAACACTGAAGCTTTCTTT. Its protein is CATSNGMNTEAFF.

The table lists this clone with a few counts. CDR3 bases: TGTGCCAGCAGCCCTTCGGGACGGACAACCGGGGAGCTGTTTTTT. It translates to CASSPSGRTTGELFF. The chain carries TRBV11-2 and TRBJ2-2; D tentatively fits TRBD1 or TRBD2 (5 bases each). Germline assignment: CDR1 SGHAT and CDR2 FQNNGV. Trimming cost V 5 bases and J 5 bases, with 15 bases left between them. There are 15 residues in the CDR3.

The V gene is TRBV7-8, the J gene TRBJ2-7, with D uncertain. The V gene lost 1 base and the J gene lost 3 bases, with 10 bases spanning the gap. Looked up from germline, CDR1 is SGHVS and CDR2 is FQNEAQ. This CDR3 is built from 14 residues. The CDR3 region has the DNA TGTGCCAGCAGCTTAGAACCAGGAGACTACGAGCAGTACTTC. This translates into CASSLEPGDYEQYF.

CDR3 coding DNA: TGTGCCAGCAGAAATACGGGACTAGCGGTTTACAATGAGCAGTTCTTC. Protein sequence: CASRNTGLAVYNEQFF. The chain recombines TRBV2 with TRBJ2-1; 11 bases are a match to TRBD2. This CDR3 contains 16 residues. The J segment lost 4 bases and the V segment lost 6 bases, leaving 8 bases of the junction unmatched. Germline CDR1 and CDR2: SNHLY and FYNNEI.

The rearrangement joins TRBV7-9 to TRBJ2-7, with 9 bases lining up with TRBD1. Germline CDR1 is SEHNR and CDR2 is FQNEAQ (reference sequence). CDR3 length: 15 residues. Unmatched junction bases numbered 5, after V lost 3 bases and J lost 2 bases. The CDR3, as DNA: TGTGCCAGCAGCTTGGGACAGGGAAGAGCCTACGAGCAGTACTTC. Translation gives CASSLGQGRAYEQYF.